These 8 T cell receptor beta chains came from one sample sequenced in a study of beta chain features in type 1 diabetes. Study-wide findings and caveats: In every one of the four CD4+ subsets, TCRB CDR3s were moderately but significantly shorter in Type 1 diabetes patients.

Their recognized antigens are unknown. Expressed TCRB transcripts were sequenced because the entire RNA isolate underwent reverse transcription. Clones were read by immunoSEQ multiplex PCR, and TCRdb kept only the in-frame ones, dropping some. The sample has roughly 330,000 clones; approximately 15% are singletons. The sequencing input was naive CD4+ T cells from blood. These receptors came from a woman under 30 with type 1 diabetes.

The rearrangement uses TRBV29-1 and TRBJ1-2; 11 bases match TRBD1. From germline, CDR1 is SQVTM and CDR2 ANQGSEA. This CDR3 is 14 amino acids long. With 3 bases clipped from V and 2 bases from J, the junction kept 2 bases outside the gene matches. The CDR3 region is CSVDRDRGNYGYTF. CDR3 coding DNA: TGCAGCGTTGACCGGGACAGGGGGAACTATGGCTACACCTTC.

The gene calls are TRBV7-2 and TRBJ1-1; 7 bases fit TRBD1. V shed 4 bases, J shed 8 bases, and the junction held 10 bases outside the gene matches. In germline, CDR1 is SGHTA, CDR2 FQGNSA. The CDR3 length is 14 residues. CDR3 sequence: CASSSDRVRGEAFF. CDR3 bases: TGTGCCAGCAGCTCCGACAGGGTGAGGGGGGAAGCTTTCTTT.

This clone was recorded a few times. The CDR3 sequence: CASRGQTYNEQFF. The CDR3 DNA is TGTGCCAGCAGGGGACAGACCTACAATGAGCAGTTCTTC. The rearrangement uses TRBV2 and TRBJ2-1; 7 nucleotides align to TRBD1. This CDR3 has 13 amino acids. V lost 6 bases, J lost 2 bases, and 1 base stayed unmatched. The germline V gene has CDR1 SNHLY and CDR2 FYNNEI.

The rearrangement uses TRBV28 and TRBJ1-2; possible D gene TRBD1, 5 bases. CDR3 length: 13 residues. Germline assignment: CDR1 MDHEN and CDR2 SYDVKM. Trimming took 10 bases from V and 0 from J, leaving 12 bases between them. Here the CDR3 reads CATLTEANYGYTF. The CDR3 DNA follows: TGTGCCACCCTGACAGAAGCTAACTATGGCTACACCTTC.

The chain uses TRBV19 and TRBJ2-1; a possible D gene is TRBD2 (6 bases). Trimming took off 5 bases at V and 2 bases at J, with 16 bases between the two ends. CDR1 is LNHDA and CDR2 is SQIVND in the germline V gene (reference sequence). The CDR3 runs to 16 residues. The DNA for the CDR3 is TGTGCCAGTAGTCCCCTGAGCGGGCCTACCTACAATGAGCAGTTCTTC. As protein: CASSPLSGPTYNEQFF.

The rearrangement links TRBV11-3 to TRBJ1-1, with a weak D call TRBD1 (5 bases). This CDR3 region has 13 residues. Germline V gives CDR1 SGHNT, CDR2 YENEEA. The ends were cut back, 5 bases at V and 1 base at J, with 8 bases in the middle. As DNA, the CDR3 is TGTGCCAGCAGCGTACAGGAGAACACTGAAGCTTTCTTT. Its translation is CASSVQENTEAFF.

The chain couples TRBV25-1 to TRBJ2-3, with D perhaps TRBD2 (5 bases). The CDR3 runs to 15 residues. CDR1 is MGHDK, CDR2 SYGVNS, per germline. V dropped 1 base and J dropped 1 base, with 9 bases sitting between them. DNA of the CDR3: TGTGCCAGCAGTGAATTCGGGGATGGCACAGATACGCAGTATTTT. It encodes CASSEFGDGTDTQYF.

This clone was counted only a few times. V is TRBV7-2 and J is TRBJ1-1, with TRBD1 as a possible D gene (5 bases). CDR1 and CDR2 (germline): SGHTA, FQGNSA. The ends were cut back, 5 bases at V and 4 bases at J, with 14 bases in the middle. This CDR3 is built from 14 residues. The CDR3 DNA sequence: TGTGCCAGCAGCCTTAGGCGGGGGGGCACTGAAGCTTTCTTT. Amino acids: CASSLRRGGTEAFF. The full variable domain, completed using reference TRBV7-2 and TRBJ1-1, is GAGVSQSPSNKVTEKGKDVELRCDPISGHTALYWYRQSLGQGLEFLIYFQGNSAPDKSGLPSDRFSAERTGGSVSTLTIQRTQQEDSAVYLCASSLRRGGTEAFFGQGTRLTVV.